The 21 T cell receptor beta chains below all came from one sample that was sequenced in a study of blood T cell repertoires in COVID-19. Using immunoSEQ multiplex PCR, the repertoire was profiled, and TCRdb retains in-frame clones only, with some absent. There are under 200,000 clones in the sample; around 86% occur only once, and 20% to 25% lies in the top ten. Sequences were obtained from PBMCs or T cells enriched from blood (not recorded which). Receptors were obtained from a woman aged 40 to 50 in a cohort exposed to, infected with or recovered from COVID-19 (not recorded which).

The chain combines TRBV4-1 with TRBJ2-7, with D maybe TRBD2 (5 bases). V was clipped by 1 base and J by 0 bases, with 7 bases between them. Per germline, CDR1 MGHRA and CDR2 YSYEKL. This CDR3 has 14 residues. The CDR3 protein is CASSQAGISYEQYF. The CDR3 coding sequence is TGCGCCAGCAGCCAAGCCGGGATCTCCTACGAGCAGTACTTC.

The chain joins TRBV15 to TRBJ1-5; 10 bases match TRBD1. Losses at the gene ends were 5 bases for V and 3 bases for J; bases not matched to a gene: 4. The CDR3 contains 15 residues. Germline loops: CDR1 LNHNV, CDR2 YYDKDF (reference sequence). The CDR3 DNA is TGTGCCACCAGCGGGGGACAGGGGAACAATCAGCCCCAGCATTTT. It codes for CATSGGQGNNQPQHF.

The chain uses TRBV7-9 and TRBJ2-3; 8 bases are a match to TRBD2. The CDR3 length is 18 residues. Per the germline V gene, CDR1 is SEHNR and CDR2 is FQNEAQ (reference sequence). V lost 2 bases, J lost 0 bases, and 10 bases stayed unmatched. The chain's CDR3 is CASSLRGGLVLSTDTQYF. As DNA, the CDR3 is TGTGCCAGCAGCTTAAGGGGGGGACTAGTCCTAAGCACAGATACGCAGTATTTT.

The V call is TRBV11-2, the J call TRBJ1-1; D unclear. Germline V lookup: CDR1 SGHAT, CDR2 FQNNGV. CDR3 length equals 12 residues. V was clipped by 5 bases and J by 3 bases, with 7 bases between them. The CDR3 loop is CASSLSDTEAFF. The CDR3 nucleotides read TGTGCCAGCAGCCTCTCAGACACTGAAGCTTTCTTT.

A word on this clone: This sample also contains other DNA sequences that code for the same CDR3. V and J are TRBV27 and TRBJ2-5; no reliable D call. Trimming pared 2 bases from V and 4 bases from J, leaving 11 bases between. CDR3 length equals 14 residues. Germline V CDR1 and CDR2: MNHEY, SMNVEV (reference sequence). The CDR3 DNA follows: TGTGCCAGCAGTTTAGCCAGGTATCGAGAGACCCAGTACTTC. Encoded protein: CASSLARYRETQYF.

The rearrangement joins TRBV3-1 (or the pseudogene TRBV3-2) to TRBJ2-3, with D unresolved. V was pared by 3 bases and J by 4 bases, with 11 bases between. The CDR3 runs 14 residues. Germline V gives CDR1 LGHDT, CDR2 YNNKEL (reference sequence). This CDR3 is CASSQGVMSDTQYF. In DNA form, the CDR3 reads TGTGCCAGCAGCCAGGGCGTTATGTCAGATACGCAGTATTTT.

The chain links TRBV6-2 or TRBV6-3 to TRBJ1-2, with D hard to call. This CDR3 region has 15 residues. V lost 2 bases and J 6 bases, leaving 16 bases between the germline ends. Germline V gives CDR1 MNHEY, CDR2 SVGEGT. The CDR3 DNA is TGTGCCAGCAGTTACCGCCCCTCGATGGCCCATGGCTACACCTTC. Its protein product is CASSYRPSMAHGYTF.

The chain carries TRBV4-1 and TRBJ1-2; 7 bases line up with TRBD1. CDR3 length equals 15 residues. V lost 3 bases to trimming and J lost 2 bases; unmatched junction nucleotides: 6. Germline CDR1 is MGHRA and CDR2 is YSYEKL. CDR3 loop: CASSHRQGGNYGYTF. The CDR3 nucleotides read TGCGCCAGCAGCCACCGACAGGGTGGGAACTATGGCTACACCTTC.

The CDR3 sequence is CASSLGQGMDTEAFF. The CDR3, as DNA: TGCGCCAGCAGCTTGGGACAGGGAATGGACACTGAAGCTTTCTTT. The chain carries TRBV5-1 and TRBJ1-1; 7 positions match TRBD1. The CDR3 is 15 amino acids. Per the germline V gene, CDR1 is SGHRS and CDR2 is YFSETQ. Unmatched junction bases numbered 5, after V lost 0 bases and J lost 3 bases.

The chain is built from TRBV7-9 and TRBJ2-4, with TRBD1 identical over 7 bases. CDR1 and CDR2 (germline): SEHNR, FQNEAQ (reference sequence). This CDR3 comprises 17 residues. V lost 5 bases to trimming and J lost 2 bases; unmatched junction nucleotides: 12. CDR3 in DNA: TGTGCCAGCAGCCCCATACGACAGGGTGGCTCCAAAAACATTCAGTACTTC. It is translated as CASSPIRQGGSKNIQYF.

The J gene is TRBJ2-7, the V gene TRBV19, with D maybe TRBD2 (6 bases). Trimming removed 2 bases from V and 0 bases from J, with 11 bases in between. Germline values: CDR1 LNHDA, CDR2 SQIVND (reference sequence). The CDR3 covers 15 residues. The CDR3 DNA follows: TGTGCCAGTAGTATAAATAGCGGAGCCTCCTACGAGCAGTACTTC. This sequence encodes CASSINSGASYEQYF. Together with reference TRBV19 and TRBJ2-7, the CDR3 gives the full variable domain: DGGITQSPKYLFRKEGQNVTLSCEQNLNHDAMYWYRQDPGQGLRLIYYSQIVNDFQKGDIAEGYSVSREKKESFPLTVTSAQKNPTAFYLCASSINSGASYEQYFGPGTRLTVT.

The chain joins TRBV4-2 to TRBJ1-5, with D perhaps matching TRBD1 (5 bases). V was clipped by 1 base and J by 0 bases, with 19 bases between them. The CDR3 loop spans 19 amino acids. Germline CDR1 LGHNA, CDR2 YNFKEQ. CDR3 protein: CASSQGGSLGHRSNQPQHF. CDR3 sequence (DNA): TGTGCCAGCAGCCAAGGGGGTTCTTTGGGGCACCGTAGCAATCAGCCCCAGCATTTT.

The chain carries TRBV10-3 and TRBJ2-6, with TRBD1 matching 8 bases. The CDR3 is 19 residues long. The germline V gene encodes CDR1 ENHRY and CDR2 SYGVKD. Germline trimming cut 3 bases from V and 0 bases from J; bases unmatched to any gene: 10. The CDR3 sequence: CAISDGTGTGHSGANVLTF. CDR3 nucleotides: TGTGCCATCAGTGACGGGACCGGGACAGGCCACTCTGGGGCCAACGTCCTGACTTTC.

This clone came up once. The chain links TRBV28 to TRBJ1-5, with 8 bases that match TRBD1. Trimming at V came to 8 bases and at J to 0 bases, leaving 12 bases not matched to a gene. CDR3 length: 17 residues. Germline V gene data show CDR1 as MDHEN and CDR2 as SYDVKM. The chain's CDR3 is CASLTGAFLYSNQPQHF. CDR3 sequence (DNA): TGTGCCAGCCTGACAGGGGCTTTTCTATATAGCAATCAGCCCCAGCATTTT.

This chain connects TRBV2 to TRBJ2-7; D perhaps matches TRBD2 (7 bases). Per germline, CDR1 SNHLY and CDR2 FYNNEI. The CDR3 sequence is 11 residues long. For the CDR3, the DNA is TGTGCAGGGGGGGCTTTTTACGAGCAGTACTTC. It encodes CAGGAFYEQYF. The full variable domain, with the rest looked up from reference TRBV2 and TRBJ2-7, is EPEVTQTPSHQVTQMGQEVILRCVPISNHLYFYWYRQILGQKVEFLVSFYNNEISEKSEIFDDQFSVERPDGSNFTLKIRSTKLEDSAMYFCAGGAFYEQYFGPGTRLTVT.

This chain connects TRBV6-2 or TRBV6-3 to TRBJ1-3, with D tentatively TRBD1 (5 bases). The CDR3 consists of 18 residues. The V gene lost 0 bases and the J gene lost 0 bases, with 15 bases spanning the gap. The germline V gene encodes CDR1 MNHEY and CDR2 SVGEGT. The DNA for the CDR3 is TGTGCCAGCAGTTACTCGACGGCAGGGTCGTCCTCTGGAAACACCATATATTTT. Its protein product is CASSYSTAGSSSGNTIYF.

This clone occurred a few times. The rearrangement uses TRBV25-1 and TRBJ2-1; tentatively, D is TRBD2 (6 bases). The CDR3 is 15 amino acids. Germline CDR1 reads MGHDK; CDR2 reads SYGVNS. V lost 2 bases to trimming and J lost 8 bases, with 16 bases between them. CDR3 DNA sequence: TGTGCCAGCAGTGAAGGGGCGGGACCGGGAGATGAGCAGTTCTTC. Translated, it gives CASSEGAGPGDEQFF.

This chain connects TRBV11-3 to TRBJ2-3; 11 bases match TRBD2. CDR3 length: 17 amino acids. Germline CDR1 and CDR2: SGHNT and YENEEA. The V segment lost 1 base and the J segment 1 base; nucleotides outside the gene matches: 4. The CDR3 sequence is CASSLGLAGGGTDTQYF. The CDR3 DNA follows: TGTGCCAGCAGCTTAGGGCTAGCGGGAGGAGGCACAGATACGCAGTATTTT.

The chain recombines TRBV6-5 with TRBJ2-5, with D possibly matching TRBD2 (6 bases). The germline CDR1 and CDR2 sequences are MNHEY and SVGAGI. The CDR3 is 13 residues long. Trimming left V 7 bases short and J 1 base short, with 10 bases between. The DNA for the CDR3 is TGTGCCAGCAAGGGCGGGGTCCAAGAGACCCAGTACTTC. It codes for CASKGGVQETQYF.

The J gene is TRBJ2-1, the V gene TRBV9, with TRBD2 matching 7 bases. Germline loops: CDR1 SGDLS, CDR2 YYNGEE. CDR3 length equals 12 residues. Germline trimming cut 3 bases from V and 12 bases from J; bases unmatched to any gene: 6. CDR3 coding DNA: TGTGCCAGCAGCGAGGGGAGGGACTCGCAGTTCTTC. Residues: CASSEGRDSQFF.

The rearrangement joins TRBV28 to TRBJ1-2; D gene unclear. CDR3 size: 11 residues. V lost 1 base to trimming and J lost 10 bases, with 7 bases between them. The germline V gene has CDR1 MDHEN and CDR2 SYDVKM. The CDR3 nucleotides are TGTGCCAGCAGTTTATTTCCCTTCTACACCTTC. This encodes CASSLFPFYTF.